Below are 5 T cell receptor beta chains sequenced from a single sample in a study of shared clonotypes between healthy human individuals. Produced via immunoSEQ multiplex PCR; TCRdb's table is partial and in-frame only. The repertoire holds about 980,000 clones, with 76% as singletons. The sample consisted of memory CD4+ T cells sorted from blood. Noted subset: CD45RA-negative fraction. The receptors derive from a young man in good health.

V gene TRBV18 combines with J gene TRBJ1-1; D not resolved. Deletions cut 8 bases from V and 1 base from J, with 5 bases between. Germline V gene data show CDR1 as KGHSH and CDR2 as LQKENI. CDR3 length: 11 residues. The CDR3 here is CASRGNTEAFF. CDR3 coding DNA: TGTGCCAGCCGAGGGAACACTGAAGCTTTCTTT.

The V call is TRBV30, the J call TRBJ2-7, with a tentative D call TRBD2 (5 bases). V dropped 7 bases and J dropped 3 bases, with 16 bases sitting between them. Germline V CDR1 and CDR2: GTSNPN, SVGIG (reference sequence). The CDR3 covers 13 residues. CDR3 protein: CASTPGKGYEQYF. CDR3 DNA sequence: TGTGCCTCGACGCCCGGGAAGGGCTACGAGCAGTACTTC. The entire variable domain, with the rest obtained from reference TRBV30 and TRBJ2-7, is as follows: SQTIHQWPATLVQPVGSPLSLECTVEGTSNPNLYWYRQAAGRGLQLLFYSVGIGQISSEVPQNLSASRPQDRQFILSSKKLLLSDSGFYLCASTPGKGYEQYFGPGTRLTVT.

The rearrangement joins TRBV18 to TRBJ2-3; perhaps TRBD1 as D (6 bases). The CDR3 has 12 amino acids. Germline V gene lookup returns CDR1 KGHSH and CDR2 LQKENI. V was shortened by 3 bases and J by 10 bases, with 11 bases between the two germline ends. This CDR3 reads CASSPTGPPQYF. DNA for the CDR3: TGTGCCAGCTCACCGACAGGACCTCCGCAGTATTTT.

The chain uses TRBV5-3 and TRBJ1-1, with D possibly matching TRBD1 (6 bases). TRBV5-3 belongs to the ORF category, with a function that is uncertain. V lost 4 bases, J lost 0 bases, and 13 bases lay in between. The CDR3 totals 15 residues. CDR3 in DNA: TGTGCCAGAAGCCTCTGGACAGAGATGAACACTGAAGCTTTCTTT. It is translated as CARSLWTEMNTEAFF.

The chain joins TRBV2 to TRBJ2-5; maybe TRBD2 (6 bases). Trimming pared 6 bases from V and 1 base from J, leaving 15 bases between. Germline V gene data show CDR1 as SNHLY and CDR2 as FYNNEI. This CDR3 is 15 amino acids long. CDR3 DNA sequence: TGTGCCAGCAGAGATAGCGGCGGAGGCCAAGAGACCCAGTACTTC. As protein: CASRDSGGGQETQYF.